The clone carrying this T cell receptor beta chain was detected once. What it recognizes is unknown. The data are from a study of cytomegalovirus exposure and HLA in healthy donors. Notes on the study in general: The only immune exposure information that was available was CMV serostatus. Accurate HLA-A and HLA-B prediction from TCR beta sequences was reported for most subjects. In a later analysis, TCR association rates varied by HLA locus: DRB1 most, HLA-C fewest.

Between the trimmed V and J ends, which lost 2 bases and 3 bases, there was a span of 19 bases. Germline V gene data show CDR1 as MNHEY and CDR2 as SMNVEV (reference sequence). The CDR3 covers 17 residues. PCR amplification relied on 60 Vbeta primers (plus 13 Jbeta primers). Clones were sequenced by immunoSEQ multiplex PCR, and TCRdb holds only the in-frame ones, with some missing. The sample lists fewer than 180,000 clones; 75% to 85% were seen once. Each donor was nominally healthy when sampled (though unrecorded immune exposures were likely). V and J are TRBV27 and TRBJ2-5, with a tentative D call TRBD1 (6 bases). The sequence derives from a man in his forties or fifties in good health and CMV-seropositive. Sequencing used PBMCs. CDR3 nucleotides: TGTGCCAGCAGTTTAACCCCCCCCACAGGGTCGAAAGAGACCCAGTACTTC. This sequence encodes CASSLTPPTGSKETQYF.